One and the same sample provided the 10 T cell receptor beta chains below, sequenced in a study of pediatric ulcerative colitis. TCRdb's copy holds only in-frame clones and misses some; the assay was immunoSEQ multiplex PCR. The sample lists 30,000 to 40,000 clones, roughly 70% seen once, with around 9.1% in the top ten. The rectum was sampled with one to two pinch biopsies at colonoscopy. Specimen: gut tissue. The receptors come from a boy aged 10-17 years with severe ulcerative colitis.

The chain couples TRBV5-1 to TRBJ1-3; perhaps TRBD1 as D (5 bases). This CDR3 is 15 amino acids long. Germline CDR1 and CDR2: SGHRS and YFSETQ. The V gene lost 0 bases and the J gene lost 2 bases, with 9 bases spanning the gap. In DNA form, the CDR3 reads TGCGCCAGCAGCTTGGGCCGGGGGGCTGGAAACACCATATATTTT. Amino acids: CASSLGRGAGNTIYF. Drawing the rest from reference TRBV5-1 and TRBJ1-3, the complete variable domain is KAGVTQTPRYLIKTRGQQVTLSCSPISGHRSVSWYQQTPGQGLQFLFEYFSETQRNKGNFPGRFSGRQFSNSRSEMNVSTLELGDSALYLCASSLGRGAGNTIYFGEGSWLTVV.

Comments on this clone: Without the conserved terminal phenylalanine or tryptophan, this CDR3 likely stems from a read error. The chain combines TRBV6-6 with TRBJ1-6; the D gene is possibly TRBD1 (6 bases). V was pared by 0 bases and J by 10 bases, with 13 bases between. The CDR3 covers 15 residues. Germline CDR1 and CDR2: MNHNY and SVGAGI (reference sequence). The CDR3: CASSYSQGPGSPLHL. Written as DNA, the CDR3 is TGTGCCAGCAGTTACTCGCAGGGGCCTGGATCACCCCTCCACCTT.

The chain carries TRBV5-1 and TRBJ1-2, with TRBD1 as a possible D gene (5 bases). The CDR3 extends over 13 amino acids. Germline V lookup: CDR1 SGHRS, CDR2 YFSETQ. V dropped 5 bases and J dropped 4 bases, with 12 bases sitting between them. CDR3 in amino acids: CASSPVTAYGYTF. CDR3 DNA sequence: TGCGCCAGCAGTCCCGTGACAGCCTATGGCTACACCTTC.

The V call is TRBV28, the J call TRBJ1-5; possible D gene TRBD1, 5 bases. The CDR3 totals 12 residues. Looked up from germline, CDR1 is MDHEN and CDR2 is SYDVKM. Trimming shortened V by 1 base and J by 9 bases, and 7 bases separated the two germline ends. The CDR3: CASSLSGGPQHF. CDR3 coding DNA: TGTGCCAGCAGTTTATCCGGGGGGCCCCAGCATTTT.

The chain couples TRBV6-5 to TRBJ1-1, with a weak D call TRBD1 (6 bases). CDR1 and CDR2 (germline): MNHEY, SVGAGI. The V end lost 6 bases, the J end lost 1 base, and 15 bases lay between the germline ends. CDR3 length: 15 residues. The DNA of the CDR3 is TGTGCCAGCAGCTCTTTAAGGGGGTGGAACACTGAAGCTTTCTTT. Translated, it gives CASSSLRGWNTEAFF.

The table lists this clone with a few counts. Without the conserved terminal phenylalanine or tryptophan, this CDR3 likely stems from a read error. Because the CDR3's place on the DNA is in doubt, the DNA is left out and the CDR3 is given as listed by TCRdb. CDR3 amino acids: CASRLNPPAALHL. This chain joins TRBV12-2 and TRBJ1-6. TRBV12-2 has pseudogene status. The CDR3 is made up of 13 amino acids, end residues included.

A few counts support this clone. The chain combines TRBV6-1 with TRBJ1-1; a possible D gene is TRBD1 (5 bases). The germline V gene encodes CDR1 MNHNS and CDR2 SASEGT. The CDR3 loop spans 14 amino acids. V lost 0 bases to trimming and J lost 11 bases, with 16 bases between them. The CDR3 bases are TGTGCCAGCAGTGAAGCGGGACCGAGAAGGGGCGCTTTCTTT. Protein sequence: CASSEAGPRRGAFF.

This clone was recorded only once. Since no conserved phenylalanine or tryptophan closes the CDR3, a read error is the likely cause. The genes are TRBV4-1 and TRBJ1-6; D call uncertain. Trimming stripped 0 bases from V and 2 bases from J, with 20 bases between. Looked up from germline, CDR1 is MGHRA and CDR2 is YSYEKL. The CDR3 sequence is 20 residues long. The CDR3 spells CASSQDFVVMAGTYNSPLHL. The CDR3 DNA follows: TGCGCCAGCAGCCAAGATTTTGTGGTTATGGCGGGAACCTATAATTCACCCCTCCACCTT.

This chain links TRBV27 with TRBJ2-7, with TRBD1 as a possible D gene (6 bases). The V end was cut by 0 bases, the J end by 0 bases, with 12 bases between. This CDR3 region has 16 residues. The germline gives CDR1 MNHEY, CDR2 SMNVEV (reference sequence). The CDR3 DNA reads TGTGCCAGCAGTTTATCAATCCGGGACAACTCCTACGAGCAGTACTTC. Protein product: CASSLSIRDNSYEQYF.

This clone has just one count. The genes are TRBV7-2 and TRBJ2-7, with 7 bases that match TRBD1. After removal of 5 bases from V and 0 bases from J, the junction contained 7 bases not matched to a gene. The CDR3 loop spans 15 amino acids. The germline CDR1 and CDR2 sequences are SGHTA and FQGNSA. The CDR3 region is CASSPWTGSSYEQYF. CDR3 DNA sequence: TGTGCCAGCAGCCCCTGGACAGGAAGCTCCTACGAGCAGTACTTC.